This passage covers 25 T cell receptor beta chains from one sample sequenced in a study of blood T cell repertoires in COVID-19. The table came from immunoSEQ multiplex PCR; TCRdb's copy has only in-frame clones and leaves some out. The data show about 170,000 clones, with 82% seen just once and under 9% held by the top ten. Sample: peripheral blood. The receptors derive from a woman in her forties with COVID-19, enrolled during active disease.

This clone was observed a handful of times. This chain connects TRBV29-1 to TRBJ2-2, with TRBD2 identical over 7 bases. Germline CDR1 is SQVTM and CDR2 is ANQGSEA. With V trimmed by 7 bases and J by 5 bases, 7 bases remained unmatched. The CDR3 spans 13 residues. This chain's CDR3 is CSGSGGLTGELFF. The CDR3 DNA sequence: TGCAGCGGGTCGGGGGGACTGACCGGGGAGCTGTTTTTT.

A few counts support this clone. This chain connects TRBV19 to TRBJ1-2; no definite D call. From germline, CDR1 is LNHDA and CDR2 SQIVND (reference sequence). V was pared by 6 bases and J by 6 bases, with 17 bases between. This CDR3 contains 14 residues. CDR3 protein: CASSRRGIRDGYTF. The CDR3 DNA is TGTGCCAGTAGCCGGAGAGGTATACGGGATGGCTACACCTTC.

This rearrangement joins TRBV7-8 to TRBJ2-5, with D perhaps matching TRBD2 (7 bases). This CDR3 is built from 17 residues. Trimming took 1 base from V and 2 from J, leaving 17 bases between them. Germline-derived CDR1 and CDR2 are SGHVS and FQNEAQ. This CDR3 reads CASSLEGGLPIQETQYF. CDR3 coding DNA: TGTGCCAGCAGCTTAGAGGGGGGACTACCGATACAAGAGACCCAGTACTTC.

Only a few counts were recorded for this clone. The gene calls are TRBV28 and TRBJ2-7; no reliable D call. Germline V gene sequence: CDR1 MDHEN, CDR2 SYDVKM. The CDR3 is 16 residues long. Trimming took 5 bases from V and 4 from J, leaving 21 bases between them. The DNA of the CDR3 is TGTGCCAGCAGTACTTTAGCCGGAGCCTCAATTTACGAGCAGTACTTC. It specifies CASSTLAGASIYEQYF.

This clone occurred a few times. V and J are TRBV29-1 and TRBJ2-1, with D tentatively TRBD1 (6 bases). CDR1 is SQVTM and CDR2 is ANQGSEA in the germline V gene. This CDR3 contains 11 residues. Between the trimmed V and J ends, which lost 7 bases and 9 bases, there was a span of 13 bases. CDR3 nucleotide sequence: TGCAGCGGGGGACCGACAGGTGAGCAGTTCTTC. It yields the protein CSGGPTGEQFF.

The rearrangement joins TRBV28 to TRBJ2-1; 11 bases fit TRBD1. The CDR3 has 16 amino acids. V dropped 8 bases and J dropped 3; count of bases not matched to a gene: 9. CDR1 and CDR2 (germline): MDHEN, SYDVKM. CDR3 DNA: TGTGCCAGCTCTACTGCCGGGACAGGGGGCTACAATGAGCAGTTCTTC. This sequence encodes CASSTAGTGGYNEQFF.

V gene TRBV29-1 combines with J gene TRBJ2-5; 8 bases are shared with TRBD1. The CDR3 is made up of 12 amino acids. Trimming removed 7 bases from V and 2 bases from J; junction bases left unmatched: 3. CDR1 is SQVTM, CDR2 ANQGSEA, per germline. In DNA, the CDR3 is TGCAGCGGTAGACAGGGGCAAGAGACCCAGTACTTC. Amino acid sequence: CSGRQGQETQYF. Supplemented by reference TRBV29-1 and TRBJ2-5, the full variable domain reads SAVISQKPSRDICQRGTSLTIQCQVDSQVTMMFWYRQQPGQSLTLIATANQGSEATYESGFVIDKFPISRPNLTFSTLTVSNMSPEDSSIYLCSGRQGQETQYFGPGTRLLVL.

This chain links TRBV24-1 with TRBJ2-2; TRBD2 aligns across 7 bases. Germline values: CDR1 KGHDR, CDR2 SFDVKD. The CDR3 is 14 residues long. V trimming: 8 bases; J trimming: 6 bases; junction bases outside the gene matches: 8. The CDR3 nucleotides are TGTGCCACCATGGGGGGGTTCGGCCCCGGGGAGCTGTTTTTT. As protein: CATMGGFGPGELFF.

This chain uses TRBV27 with TRBJ1-3; no firm D call. V gave up 6 bases and J gave up 1 base, with 10 bases separating them. The germline V gene has CDR1 MNHEY and CDR2 SMNVEV (reference sequence). This CDR3 has 14 residues. The CDR3 sequence: CASSRAHSGNTIYF. In nucleotides, the CDR3 is TGTGCCAGCAGCCGAGCTCATTCTGGAAACACCATATATTTT.

This chain links TRBV30 with TRBJ1-1, with D tentatively TRBD1 (6 bases). Germline loops: CDR1 GTSNPN, CDR2 SVGIG (reference sequence). V shed 7 bases and J shed 2 bases, with 14 bases lying between them. CDR3 size: 13 residues. This chain's CDR3 is CAFRGSFNTEAFF. The CDR3 DNA follows: TGTGCCTTTAGGGGGTCCTTCAACACTGAAGCTTTCTTT.

This chain uses TRBV19 with TRBJ2-3; D unclear. The germline CDR1 and CDR2 sequences are LNHDA and SQIVND (reference sequence). The CDR3 has 14 residues. V shed 7 bases and J shed 2 bases, with 13 bases lying between them. CDR3 amino acids: CASTVTPITDTQYF. The CDR3 bases are TGTGCCAGTACCGTGACACCGATCACAGATACGCAGTATTTT.

The J gene is TRBJ1-4, the V gene TRBV5-4, with D possibly being TRBD1 (5 bases). V was shortened by 1 base and J by 4 bases, with 8 bases between the two germline ends. The CDR3 extends over 14 amino acids. Germline V gives CDR1 SGHNT, CDR2 YYREEE (reference sequence). The chain's CDR3 is CASSLSGYNEKLFF. Written as DNA, the CDR3 is TGTGCCAGCAGCTTGTCAGGGTATAATGAAAAACTGTTTTTT.

The rearrangement uses TRBV6-1 and TRBJ1-5; maybe TRBD1 (6 bases). CDR3 length equals 16 residues. Germline lookup yields CDR1 MNHNS and CDR2 SASEGT. Between the trimmed V and J ends, which lost 2 bases and 9 bases, there was a span of 20 bases. Here the CDR3 reads CASSETPRTARRPQHF. The CDR3 nucleotides are TGTGCCAGCAGTGAAACCCCGCGGACAGCGAGGAGGCCCCAGCATTTT.

This sequence joins TRBV7-9 and TRBJ2-5, with D possibly being TRBD1 (8 bases). Germline V CDR1 and CDR2: SEHNR, FQNEAQ (reference sequence). This CDR3 contains 17 residues. The V and J ends lost 4 bases and 4 bases respectively, with 22 bases between them. The DNA of the CDR3 is TGTGCCAGCAGCTCTTCTGTTTGGACAGGGAGGGGAGAGACCCAGTACTTC. It is translated as CASSSSVWTGRGETQYF.

This clone was seen once. The gene calls are TRBV5-1 and TRBJ2-3, with 7 bases identical to TRBD1. The CDR3 covers 15 residues. Germline assignment: CDR1 SGHRS and CDR2 YFSETQ. V gave up 1 base and J gave up 4 bases; unmatched junction bases: 6. The CDR3 protein is CASSLRQGGADTQYF. CDR3 nucleotide sequence: TGCGCCAGCAGCTTGAGGCAAGGGGGCGCAGATACGCAGTATTTT.

The genes are TRBV19 and TRBJ1-6, with no clear D. Germline loops: CDR1 LNHDA, CDR2 SQIVND (reference sequence). Between the trimmed V and J ends, which lost 6 bases and 6 bases, there was a span of 15 bases. This CDR3 has 15 residues. CDR3 in DNA: TGTGCCAGTAGGACGGGAAGTCAGACTAATTCACCCCTCCACTTT. Translated: CASRTGSQTNSPLHF.

The chain has TRBV5-6 and TRBJ2-2; D is unresolved. This CDR3 has 13 residues. CDR1 and CDR2 from the germline V gene are SGHDT and YYEEEE. V lost 4 bases to trimming and J lost 5 bases, with 9 bases between them. The CDR3 loop is CASSQQVTGELFF. The DNA for the CDR3 is TGTGCCAGCAGCCAACAAGTAACCGGGGAGCTGTTTTTT.

This clone has only one observation. The chain has TRBV4-1 and TRBJ2-2; 10 nucleotides agree with TRBD2. CDR1 is MGHRA and CDR2 is YSYEKL in the germline V gene. V was pared by 1 base and J by 6 bases, with 17 bases of the junction left unmatched. This CDR3 is built from 20 residues. The CDR3 DNA follows: TGCGCCAGCAGCCAAGTGAGCAGCGGGAGGGCCACCGTCGGCCCCGGGGAGCTGTTTTTT. It translates to CASSQVSSGRATVGPGELFF.

DNA for the CDR3: TGTGCCAGCAGTGAAGGACTAGCGACCTACAATGAGCAGTTCTTC. Its protein is CASSEGLATYNEQFF. The chain carries TRBV2 and TRBJ2-1; 8 bases are a match to TRBD2. CDR1 and CDR2 (germline): SNHLY, FYNNEI. CDR3 length: 15 residues. V lost 1 base to trimming and J lost 2 bases; unmatched junction nucleotides: 1.

The chain is built from TRBV28 and TRBJ1-5; weak D call: TRBD1 (6 bases). The V gene's germline CDR1 is MDHEN and CDR2 SYDVKM. CDR3 length: 16 residues. The ends were cut back, 6 bases at V and 0 bases at J, with 15 bases in the middle. CDR3 nucleotide sequence: TGTGCCAGCAGCTTAGGGGGGTGGAATAGCAATCAGCCCCAGCATTTT. Translating it yields CASSLGGWNSNQPQHF.

The chain combines TRBV6-5 with TRBJ2-1, with 7 bases fitting TRBD2. Germline CDR1 and CDR2: MNHEY and SVGAGI. The V and J ends lost 8 bases and 9 bases, in that order; junction bases with no gene match: 13. The CDR3 length is 14 residues. For the CDR3, the DNA is TGTGCCAGCGATCGGGACTACCGGTTGGGTGAGCAGTTCTTC. Translation gives CASDRDYRLGEQFF.

This clone was observed a single time. The chain uses TRBV12-3 or TRBV12-4 and TRBJ2-1; D unclear. The CDR3 has 12 residues. V was shortened by 5 bases and J by 7 bases, with 9 bases between the two germline ends. CDR3 amino acids: CASSPIGNEQFF. Written as DNA, the CDR3 is TGTGCCAGCAGTCCTATTGGTAATGAGCAGTTCTTC.

V usage is TRBV10-2 and J usage is TRBJ2-3; D possibly corresponds to TRBD2 (6 bases). With 7 bases removed from V and 6 bases from J, the gap between germline ends came to 14 bases. This CDR3 has 13 residues. Germline V gene sequence: CDR1 WSHSY, CDR2 SAAADI. CDR3 protein: CASKYSGEDTQYF. CDR3 DNA sequence: TGCGCCAGCAAATATAGCGGCGAGGATACGCAGTATTTT.

This rearrangement joins TRBV30 to TRBJ1-6, with 7 positions matching TRBD1. This CDR3 contains 14 residues. Trimming cost V 5 bases and J 7 bases; bases outside gene matches: 8. Germline CDR1 reads GTSNPN; CDR2 reads SVGIG (reference sequence). This CDR3 reads CAWGSGTDNSPLHF. As DNA, the CDR3 is TGTGCCTGGGGCTCCGGGACAGACAATTCACCCCTCCACTTT.

V is TRBV3-1 (or the pseudogene TRBV3-2) and J is TRBJ2-1, with TRBD2 matching over 7 bases. Germline V CDR1 and CDR2: LGHDT, YNNKEL (reference sequence). The CDR3 is 15 residues long. After removal of 7 bases from V and 0 bases from J, the junction contained 6 bases not matched to a gene. In DNA, the CDR3 is TGTGCCAGCACTGGAGCGGGATCCTCCTACAATGAGCAGTTCTTC. Translation gives CASTGAGSSYNEQFF.